Below, 9 T cell receptor beta chains from the same sample are listed, as sequenced in a study of shared clonotypes between healthy human individuals. Measured with immunoSEQ multiplex PCR; TCRdb has only the in-frame clones, and not every one. This sample carries around 600,000 clones, 90% to 95% of them seen once, and the ten largest clones take approximately 0.11%. CD45RO negativity and positive selection for CCR7 defined naive CD8 cells, a population that excluded terminally differentiated effector memory CD45RA+ cells. Material: naive CD8+ T cells sorted from blood. The receptors were sampled from a woman in her 30s in good health.

To note about this clone: The germline gene is not matched at one end of the junction; a read error may be the cause. The V gene is TRBV2, the J gene TRBJ2-7; 8 bases are a match to TRBD2. Per germline, CDR1 SNHLY and CDR2 FYNNEI. The CDR3 is made up of 15 amino acids. The CDR3 reads CASSGPTGGSYEQYF. The CDR3 region has the DNA TGTGCCAGCAGTGGGCCCACGGGAGGGTCCTACGAGCAGTACTTT.

About this clone itself: This CDR3 is also generated by other DNA sequences in the sample. This rearrangement joins TRBV27 to TRBJ1-2; no definite D call. Germline V CDR1 and CDR2: MNHEY, SMNVEV (reference sequence). Deletions cut 0 bases from V and 4 bases from J, with 6 bases between. CDR3 size: 13 residues. CDR3 loop: CASSLSRSYGYTF. In DNA, the CDR3 is TGTGCCAGCAGTTTATCACGGTCCTATGGCTACACCTTC.

This rearrangement joins TRBV9 to TRBJ2-1; 9 bases align to TRBD2. Germline V gene sequence: CDR1 SGDLS, CDR2 YYNGEE. This CDR3 is 14 amino acids long. J lost 4 bases, V lost 3 bases, and 2 bases had no gene match. CDR3 sequence reads: CASSEAGGYNEQFF. CDR3 bases: TGTGCCAGCAGCGAAGCGGGAGGTTACAATGAGCAGTTCTTC.

V gene TRBV2 combines with J gene TRBJ2-3; D is undetermined. V shed 3 bases and J shed 3 bases, with 19 bases lying between them. This CDR3 spans 17 amino acids. CDR1 SNHLY and CDR2 FYNNEI come from the germline V gene. The CDR3 DNA is TGTGCCAGCAGTGATTCGAACGAGAATATAATTACAGATACGCAGTATTTT. Translation gives CASSDSNENIITDTQYF.

The V and J genes are TRBV6-6 and TRBJ1-2; D remains ambiguous. Germline V gene data show CDR1 as MNHNY and CDR2 as SVGAGI (reference sequence). Trimming shortened V by 6 bases and J by 2 bases, and 10 bases separated the two germline ends. The length of the CDR3 is 13 residues. The CDR3 is CASRLLKNYGYTF. In DNA form, the CDR3 reads TGTGCCAGCAGATTACTGAAGAACTATGGCTACACCTTC.

The rearrangement links TRBV28 to TRBJ1-2; D unclear. CDR1 MDHEN and CDR2 SYDVKM come from the germline V gene. V lost 6 bases to trimming and J lost 5 bases, with 19 bases between them. The CDR3 contains 15 residues. DNA of the CDR3: TGTGCCAGCAGAAAGCTCGGGGAGAATGCTTATGGCTACACCTTC. Protein: CASRKLGENAYGYTF.

V and J are TRBV5-4 and TRBJ2-5; TRBD2 is a possible D gene (6 bases). The end of the DNA aligns better with TRBJ2-7, so the J call may be wrong. This CDR3 comprises 15 residues. Germline V gene lookup returns CDR1 SGHNT and CDR2 YYREEE (reference sequence). As DNA, the CDR3 is TGTGCCAGCAGCTTGGGTAGCGGCCCCGTCTACGAGCAGTACTTC. It codes for CASSLGSGPVYEQYF.

For this clone: Different DNA sequences within this sample yield the same CDR3. The DNA of the CDR3 is TGCGCCAGCACCCCCGGGACCTACGAGCAGTACTTC. Translation: CASTPGTYEQYF. The chain recombines TRBV10-2 with TRBJ2-7; weak D call: TRBD2 (5 bases). CDR1 is WSHSY, CDR2 SAAADI, per germline. The CDR3 loop spans 12 amino acids. V lost 7 bases and J lost 2, with 9 bases in between.

The V call is TRBV9, the J call TRBJ2-3; 9 positions agree with TRBD2. This CDR3 region has 18 residues. V was pared by 5 bases and J by 1 base, with 14 bases of the junction left unmatched. Germline CDR1 and CDR2: SGDLS and YYNGEE. DNA for the CDR3: TGTGCCAGCAGGCGACTTCTTATAGGGACTAGCCGCACAGATACGCAGTATTTT. Residues: CASRRLLIGTSRTDTQYF.